These 7 T cell receptor beta chains originate from one sample sequenced in a study of neoadjuvant anti-PD-1 for oral cavity cancer. The sample's time point: after neoadjuvant nivolumab, at surgical resection. Libraries were prepared by immunoSEQ multiplex PCR; TCRdb keeps only in-frame clonotypes and omits some of them. The sample comprises 9,500 to 15,000 clones, 71% of which are singletons, and more than 2% rests with the top ten. The source material was PBMCs, sampled after nivolumab (anti-PD-1) treatment. These receptors were obtained from a person between 35 and 79 years old with oral cavity squamous cell carcinoma.

This clone was recorded a few times. The V and J genes are TRBV11-2 and TRBJ2-7, with D maybe TRBD1 (6 bases). Germline V lookup: CDR1 SGHAT, CDR2 FQNNGV. The CDR3 length is 16 residues. V lost 6 bases, J lost 1 base, and 19 bases lay in between. The CDR3 region is CASRYIRGRSSYEQYF. The DNA for the CDR3 is TGTGCCAGCAGATACATCAGGGGAAGGAGTTCCTACGAGCAGTACTTC.

The genes are TRBV9 and TRBJ2-7, with 9 bases aligning to TRBD1. The trim removed 4 bases at V and 5 bases at J, leaving 10 bases unmatched. The CDR3 has 15 residues. The germline CDR1 and CDR2 sequences are SGDLS and YYNGEE. CDR3 bases: TGTGCCAGCAGCATAGGGACAGGGAAGGTCGACGAGCAGTACTTC. It is translated as CASSIGTGKVDEQYF.

V and J are TRBV5-1 and TRBJ2-7; 12 nucleotides line up with TRBD1. This CDR3 is 14 amino acids long. V lost 5 bases, J lost 5 bases, and 5 bases stayed unmatched. The germline gives CDR1 SGHRS, CDR2 YFSETQ. The DNA for the CDR3 is TGCGCCAGCAGGCCCGGGACAGGGGGCGACGAGCAGTACTTC. It encodes CASRPGTGGDEQYF.

The rearrangement uses TRBV9 and TRBJ2-1; TRBD1 aligns across 8 bases. From germline, CDR1 is SGDLS and CDR2 YYNGEE. Germline trimming cut 3 bases from V and 1 base from J; bases unmatched to any gene: 3. This CDR3 has 15 residues. This CDR3 reads CASSAQGASYNEQFF. CDR3 in DNA: TGTGCCAGCAGCGCTCAGGGGGCTTCCTACAATGAGCAGTTCTTC.

The chain uses TRBV7-2 and TRBJ2-7; no clear D gene. Trimming removed 2 bases from V and 4 bases from J, with 9 bases in between. This CDR3 spans 13 amino acids. Germline CDR1 reads SGHTA; CDR2 reads FQGNSA. The CDR3 protein is CASSLFRMYEQYF. The CDR3 region has the DNA TGTGCCAGCAGCTTATTTCGGATGTACGAGCAGTACTTC.

This sequence joins TRBV27 and TRBJ2-7; 9 nucleotides line up with TRBD1. V trimming: 2 bases; J trimming: 4 bases; junction bases outside the gene matches: 3. Per germline, CDR1 MNHEY and CDR2 SMNVEV (reference sequence). There are 14 residues in the CDR3. Here the CDR3 DNA reads TGTGCCAGCAGTTTAGGGACAGGGAGGTACGAGCAGTACTTC. Translated, it gives CASSLGTGRYEQYF.

The chain combines TRBV6-1 with TRBJ1-5; D is undetermined. Germline values: CDR1 MNHNS, CDR2 SASEGT. This CDR3 comprises 13 residues. Trimming shortened V by 7 bases and J by 5 bases, and 12 bases separated the two germline ends. The CDR3 DNA sequence: TGTGCCAGCAAGGTTGGCAATCATCAGCCCCAGCATTTT. Translated: CASKVGNHQPQHF.